One sample yielded the 9 T cell receptor beta chains listed below, sequenced in a study of T-cell reconstitution after alpha-beta-depleted transplantation in children. Unique molecular identifiers were used in preparing the TCRbeta library. From the PCR reads, TCRdb called clonotypes with MiXCR, one entry per CDR3 protein. The sample yields about 440,000 distinct CDR3 sequences, around two fifths seen once. Material: PBMCs, obtained before TCRalphabeta/CD19-depleted stem cell transplant. Source of these receptors: a girl aged 2 to 9 with aplastic anemia, due to receive a stem cell transplant.

V gene TRBV20-1 combines with J gene TRBJ2-1; 10 bases agree with TRBD2. The CDR3 has 20 amino acids. CDR1 and CDR2 from the germline V gene are DFQATT and SNEGSKA (reference sequence). V lost 4 bases and J lost 6; bases outside the gene matches: 24. The CDR3 loop is CSAKNISRWLAGDESNEQFF. CDR3 DNA sequence: TGCAGTGCTAAGAATATTAGTCGGTGGCTAGCGGGAGATGAGTCCAATGAGCAGTTCTTC.

The chain joins TRBV1 to TRBJ2-7. TRBV1 has pseudogene status. The CDR3 extends over 15 amino acids. The CDR3, as DNA: TGCACCAGCAGCGAGAAAGGAGGGGGCTCCTACGAGCAGTACTTC. This sequence encodes CTSSEKGGGSYEQYF.

This clonotype came up a few times. CDR3 in amino acids: CSASGGESSYEQYF. In DNA form, the CDR3 reads TGCAGTGCTAGCGGTGGAGAGAGCTCCTACGAGCAGTACTTC. The chain combines TRBV20-1 with TRBJ2-7; D gene unclear. CDR1 and CDR2 (germline): DFQATT, SNEGSKA (reference sequence). V was pared by 3 bases and J by 0 bases, with 12 bases between. This CDR3 has 14 residues.

The chain couples TRBV20-1 to TRBJ1-2; no clear D. Germline-derived CDR1 and CDR2 are DFQATT and SNEGSKA (reference sequence). The CDR3 is 12 residues long. The CDR3 protein is CSLQLPQYGYTF. For the CDR3, the DNA is TGCAGCCTTCAGCTTCCCCAATATGGCTACACCTTC.

There are a few counts of this clonotype. This chain uses TRBV20-1 with TRBJ2-5, with TRBD2 matching 8 bases. Germline V gives CDR1 DFQATT, CDR2 SNEGSKA (reference sequence). The CDR3 has 13 residues. V shed 5 bases, J shed 4 bases, and the junction held 6 bases outside the gene matches. Here the CDR3 DNA reads TGCAGTGCTTCGGGAGGGCCGAGAGAGACCCAGTACTTC. Amino acids: CSASGGPRETQYF.

The chain joins TRBV3-1 to TRBJ2-3, with 8 positions matching TRBD2. CDR1 and CDR2 (germline): LGHDT, YNNKEL (reference sequence). V lost 4 bases, J lost 0 bases, and 9 bases stayed unmatched. CDR3 length equals 17 residues. The CDR3 bases are TGTGCCAGCAGCCCTCCTTGGGGCGGGGGGAGCACAGATACGCAGTATTTT. It specifies CASSPPWGGGSTDTQYF.

This clonotype was seen at least ten times. The J gene is TRBJ2-5, the V gene TRBV20-1, with 10 positions matching TRBD2. This CDR3 is 15 amino acids long. Germline V CDR1 and CDR2: DFQATT, SNEGSKA (reference sequence). Losses at the gene ends were 6 bases for V and 5 bases for J; bases not matched to a gene: 12. CDR3 in amino acids: CSAETAGGPGETQYF. In DNA form, the CDR3 reads TGCAGTGCCGAGACAGCGGGAGGGCCGGGGGAGACCCAGTACTTC.

This clonotype was counted at least ten times. The chain joins TRBV19 to TRBJ1-1, with 9 bases identical to TRBD1. This CDR3 is 16 amino acids long. V was clipped by 5 bases and J by 11 bases; unmatched bases: 18. CDR1 is LNHDA, CDR2 SQIVND, per germline (reference sequence). The CDR3 here is CASSGRRTGTGIKAFF. CDR3 sequence (DNA): TGTGCCAGTAGTGGGCGTCGAACCGGGACAGGGATTAAGGCTTTCTTT.

This clonotype was seen a handful of times. The chain carries TRBV20-1 and TRBJ2-5, with D hard to call. The CDR3 spans 12 residues. V gave up 6 bases and J gave up 5 bases, with 13 bases separating them. Per germline, CDR1 DFQATT and CDR2 SNEGSKA (reference sequence). CDR3 sequence: CSAVGSMETQYF. The CDR3 coding sequence is TGCAGTGCCGTAGGGTCCATGGAGACCCAGTACTTC.